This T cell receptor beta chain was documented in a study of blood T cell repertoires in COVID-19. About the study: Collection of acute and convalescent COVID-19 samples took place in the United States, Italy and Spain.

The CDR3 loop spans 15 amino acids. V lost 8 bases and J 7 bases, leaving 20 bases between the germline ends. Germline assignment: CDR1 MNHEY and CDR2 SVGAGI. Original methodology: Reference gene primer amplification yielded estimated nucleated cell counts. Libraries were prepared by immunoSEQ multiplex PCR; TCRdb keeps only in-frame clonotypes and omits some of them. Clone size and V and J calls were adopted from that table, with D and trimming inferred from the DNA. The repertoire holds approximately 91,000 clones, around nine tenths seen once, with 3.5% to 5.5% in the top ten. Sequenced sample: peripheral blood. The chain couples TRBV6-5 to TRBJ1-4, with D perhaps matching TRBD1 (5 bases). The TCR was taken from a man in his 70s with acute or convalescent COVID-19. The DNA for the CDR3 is TGTGCCAGCCGAGTGTCGTTGGGGGGGATTGAAAAACTGTTTTTT. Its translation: CASRVSLGGIEKLFF.